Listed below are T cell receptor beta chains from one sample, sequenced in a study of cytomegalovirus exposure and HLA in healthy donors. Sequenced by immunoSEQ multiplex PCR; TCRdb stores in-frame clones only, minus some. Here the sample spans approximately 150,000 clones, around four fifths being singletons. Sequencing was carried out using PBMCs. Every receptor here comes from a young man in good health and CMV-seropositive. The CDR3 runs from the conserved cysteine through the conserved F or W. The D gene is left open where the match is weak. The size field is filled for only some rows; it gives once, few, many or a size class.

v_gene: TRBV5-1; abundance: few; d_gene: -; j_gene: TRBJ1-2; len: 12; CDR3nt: TGCGCCAGCAACCCAGATAACTATGGCTACACCTTC; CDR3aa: CASNPDNYGYTF
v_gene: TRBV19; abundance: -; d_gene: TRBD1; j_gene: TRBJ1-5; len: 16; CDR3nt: TGTGCCAGTAGTATTCCCCAGACAGGGTTGGATCAGCCCCAGCATTTT; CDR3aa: CASSIPQTGLDQPQHF
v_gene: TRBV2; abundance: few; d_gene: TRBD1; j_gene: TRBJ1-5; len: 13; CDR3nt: TGTGCCAGCAAAGGACAGGCCAATCAGCCCCAGCATTTT; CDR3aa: CASKGQANQPQHF
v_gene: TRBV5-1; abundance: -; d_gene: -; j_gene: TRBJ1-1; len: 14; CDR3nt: TGCGCCAGCAGCTTGGCGTTGGAGGTCACTGAAGCTTTCTTT; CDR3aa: CASSLALEVTEAFF
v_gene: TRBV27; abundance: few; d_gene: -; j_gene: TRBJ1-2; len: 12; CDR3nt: TGTGCCAGCGGTCATAGTTACTATGGCTACACCTTC; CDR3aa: CASGHSYYGYTF
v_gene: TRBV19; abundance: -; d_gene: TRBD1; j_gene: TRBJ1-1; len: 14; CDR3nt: TGTGCCAGTAGTACATCGTGGACAGGGTCTGAAGCTTTCTTT; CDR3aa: CASSTSWTGSEAFF
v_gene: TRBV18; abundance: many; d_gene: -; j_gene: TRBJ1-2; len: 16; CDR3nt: TGTGCCAGCTCACCAGTGACAAGGCAAGGGGTCTATGGCTACACCTTC; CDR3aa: CASSPVTRQGVYGYTF
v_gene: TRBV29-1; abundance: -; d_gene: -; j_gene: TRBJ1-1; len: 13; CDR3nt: TGCAGCGTTGTTGAAGGGCAGGGCACTGAAGCTTTCTTT; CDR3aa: CSVVEGQGTEAFF
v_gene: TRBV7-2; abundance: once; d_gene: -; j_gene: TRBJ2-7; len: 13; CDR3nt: TGTGCCAGCAGCCGGATTCCGGGCTACGAGCAGTACTTC; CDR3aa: CASSRIPGYEQYF
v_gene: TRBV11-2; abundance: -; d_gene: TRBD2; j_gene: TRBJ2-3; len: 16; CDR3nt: TGTGCCAGCAGCTTAGTAGCTAGCGGGGGCACAGATACGCAGTATTTT; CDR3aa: CASSLVASGGTDTQYF
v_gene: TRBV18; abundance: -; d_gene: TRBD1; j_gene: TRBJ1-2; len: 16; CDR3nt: TGTGCCAGCTCACCGTCCGGGACAGGGGGTTGGAATGGCTACACCTTC; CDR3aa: CASSPSGTGGWNGYTF
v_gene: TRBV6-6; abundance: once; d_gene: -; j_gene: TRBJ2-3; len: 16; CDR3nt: TGTGCCAGCCCGTCCCCCCACTTCACTAGCACAGATACGCAGTATTTT; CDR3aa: CASPSPHFTSTDTQYF
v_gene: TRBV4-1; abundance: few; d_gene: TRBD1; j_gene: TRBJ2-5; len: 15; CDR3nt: TGCGCCAGCAGCCCCGAGGGACAGCCTCGGGAGACCCAGTACTTC; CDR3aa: CASSPEGQPRETQYF
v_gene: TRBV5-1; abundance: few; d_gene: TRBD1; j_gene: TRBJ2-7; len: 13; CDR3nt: TGCGCCAGCAGCTTGGAACAGGGGTACGAGCAGTACTTC; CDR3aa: CASSLEQGYEQYF
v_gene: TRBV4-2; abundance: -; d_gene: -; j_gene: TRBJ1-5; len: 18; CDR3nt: TGTGCCAGCAGCCAGGAAGGTTACGGGGGGGGAAGCAATCAGCCCCAGCATTTT; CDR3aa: CASSQEGYGGGSNQPQHF
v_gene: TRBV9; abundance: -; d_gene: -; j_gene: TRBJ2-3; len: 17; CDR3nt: TGTGCCAGCAGCGTAGCTACCCGGGGGGCCGGCACAGATACGCAGTATTTT; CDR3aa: CASSVATRGAGTDTQYF
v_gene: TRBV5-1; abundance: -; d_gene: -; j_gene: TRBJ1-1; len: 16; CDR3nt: TGCGCCAGCAGCTTGTGGGGAGGGAGTTCGGAGACTGAAGCTTTCTTT; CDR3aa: CASSLWGGSSETEAFF
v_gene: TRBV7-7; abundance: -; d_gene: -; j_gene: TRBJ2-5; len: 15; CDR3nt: TGTGCTAGCAGCTTAGATACAGGGCAAAAAGAGACCCAGTACTTC; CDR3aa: CASSLDTGQKETQYF
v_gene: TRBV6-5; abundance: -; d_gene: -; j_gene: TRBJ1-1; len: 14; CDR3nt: TGTGCCAGCAGGGCGGCTCAGGGGAACACTGAAGCTTTCTTT; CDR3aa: CASRAAQGNTEAFF
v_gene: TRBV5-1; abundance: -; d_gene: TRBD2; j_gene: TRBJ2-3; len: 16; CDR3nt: TGCGCCAGCAGCATAGGGACTAGCGGGAACACAGATACGCAGTATTTT; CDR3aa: CASSIGTSGNTDTQYF
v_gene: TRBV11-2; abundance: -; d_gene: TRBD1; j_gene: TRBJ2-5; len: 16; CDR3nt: TGTGCCAGCAGCTTAAGGGGGCCCGGCAGGGGGGAGACCCAGTACTTC; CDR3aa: CASSLRGPGRGETQYF
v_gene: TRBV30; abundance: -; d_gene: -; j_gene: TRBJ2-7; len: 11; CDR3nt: TGTGCCTGGAGTGTTCCCGAGGAGCAGTACTTC; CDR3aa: CAWSVPEEQYF
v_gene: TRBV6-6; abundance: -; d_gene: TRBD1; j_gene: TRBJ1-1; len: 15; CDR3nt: TGTGCCAGCAGGGGAAGGACAGGGGAAGACACTGAAGCTTTCTTT; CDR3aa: CASRGRTGEDTEAFF
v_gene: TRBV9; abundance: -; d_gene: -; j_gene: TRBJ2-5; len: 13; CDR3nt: TGTGCCAGCAGCGCCGTGACACAAGAGACCCAGTACTTC; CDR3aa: CASSAVTQETQYF
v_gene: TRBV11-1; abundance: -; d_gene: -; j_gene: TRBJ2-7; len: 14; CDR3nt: TGTGCCAGCAGCCGCCAGCGGACAGCCTACGAGCAGTACTTC; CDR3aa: CASSRQRTAYEQYF
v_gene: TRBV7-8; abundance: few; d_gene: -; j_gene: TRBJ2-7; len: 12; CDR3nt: TGTGCCAGCAGCCGAAGGCTGGGAGAGGCGTACTTC; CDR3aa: CASSRRLGEAYF
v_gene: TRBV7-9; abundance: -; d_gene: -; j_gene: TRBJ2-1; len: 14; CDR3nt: TGTGCCAGCAGCTTCAGGCAGGGCTACAATGAGCAGTTCTTC; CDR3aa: CASSFRQGYNEQFF
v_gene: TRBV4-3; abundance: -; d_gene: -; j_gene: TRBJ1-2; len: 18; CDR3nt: TGCGCCAGCAGCCAAGATGGGACAACATATAGGTATAATCATGGCTACACCTTC; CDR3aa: CASSQDGTTYRYNHGYTF
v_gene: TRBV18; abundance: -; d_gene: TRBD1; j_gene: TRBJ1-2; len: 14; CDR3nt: TGTGCCAGCTCACCCGGACAGGGCCTGGGTGGCTACACCTTC; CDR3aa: CASSPGQGLGGYTF
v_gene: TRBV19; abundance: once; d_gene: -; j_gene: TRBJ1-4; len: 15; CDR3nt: TGTGCCAGCTCAACTTCCTGGCAGGGTAATGAAAAACTGTTTTTT; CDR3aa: CASSTSWQGNEKLFF
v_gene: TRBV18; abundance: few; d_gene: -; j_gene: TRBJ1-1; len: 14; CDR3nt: TGTGCCAGCTCACCACGTACAGGGAACACTGAAGCTTTCTTT; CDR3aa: CASSPRTGNTEAFF
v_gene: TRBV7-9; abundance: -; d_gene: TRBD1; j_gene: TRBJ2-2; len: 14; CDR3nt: TGTGCCAGCAGCCATACAGGGGATACCGGGGAGCTGTTTTTT; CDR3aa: CASSHTGDTGELFF
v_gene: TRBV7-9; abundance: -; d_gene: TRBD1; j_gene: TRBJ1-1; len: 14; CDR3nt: TGTGCCAGCAGCCCTGGACAGGGGAACACTGAAGCTTTCTTT; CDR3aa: CASSPGQGNTEAFF
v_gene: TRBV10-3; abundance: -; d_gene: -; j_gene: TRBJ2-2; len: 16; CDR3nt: TGTGCCATCAGTGAGGACAGGACAATCAACACCGGGGAGCTGTTTTTT; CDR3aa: CAISEDRTINTGELFF
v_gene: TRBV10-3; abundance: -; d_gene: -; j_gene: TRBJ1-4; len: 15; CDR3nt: TGTGCCATCAGCACGACCAAGGGGCCTAATGAAAAACTGTTTTTT; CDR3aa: CAISTTKGPNEKLFF